These 18 T cell receptor beta chains came from one sample sequenced in a study of tumor-infiltrating lymphocytes in oesophageal squamous cell carcinoma. TCRdb re-derived calls from the PCR reads in MiXCR, one entry per CDR3 protein. The table records approximately 12,000 distinct CDR3 sequences, around 51% of them present only once. Sequenced: esophageal tumor tissue. These receptors all come from a male donor with esophageal squamous cell carcinoma.

This clonotype was seen more than once but under ten times. V and J are TRBV7-9 and TRBJ2-5; 14 nucleotides agree with TRBD2. The CDR3 contains 17 residues. Losses at the gene ends were 0 bases for V and 5 bases for J; bases not matched to a gene: 5. Germline V gives CDR1 SEHNR, CDR2 FQNEAQ (reference sequence). The CDR3 nucleotides read TGTGCCAGCAGCTTAGCGGGACTAGCGGGAGTAAGGGAGACCCAGTACTTC. Encoded protein: CASSLAGLAGVRETQYF.

This clonotype was counted many times. The rearrangement joins TRBV7-2 to TRBJ2-5; a weak D match, TRBD2 (6 bases). Germline V gene lookup returns CDR1 SGHTA and CDR2 FQGNSA. Trimming stripped 5 bases from V and 8 bases from J, with 9 bases between. The CDR3 totals 11 residues. This CDR3 reads CASSPGTTQYF. The CDR3 nucleotides are TGTGCCAGCAGCCCGGGGACTACCCAGTACTTC.

The chain's CDR3 is CASSLDERLGQFF. Written as DNA, the CDR3 is TGTGCCAGCAGCTTAGATGAGCGGTTGGGGCAGTTCTTC. The chain combines TRBV7-2 with TRBJ2-6; D is possibly TRBD2 (5 bases). The tail of the sequence fits TRBJ2-1 better, so the J call may be wrong. This CDR3 region has 13 residues. Per germline, CDR1 SGHTA and CDR2 FQGNSA.

The V gene is TRBV7-3, the J gene TRBJ2-2; 13 positions agree with TRBD2. The CDR3 extends over 19 amino acids. Germline V CDR1 and CDR2: SGHTA, FQGTGA. V lost 5 bases to trimming and J lost 3 bases; unmatched junction nucleotides: 12. DNA for the CDR3: TGTGCCAGCAGCCTCCAGCCACTAGCGGGAGGGGGGGACACCGGGGAGCTGTTTTTT. This sequence encodes CASSLQPLAGGGDTGELFF.

The chain employs TRBV27 and TRBJ2-6; D is uncertain. Germline values: CDR1 MNHEY, CDR2 SMNVEV (reference sequence). The length of the CDR3 is 15 residues. The ends were cut back, 3 bases at V and 0 bases at J, with 6 bases in the middle. CDR3 nucleotide sequence: TGTGCCAGCAGTTTCTGGGGCTCTGGGGCCAACGTCCTGACTTTC. It is translated as CASSFWGSGANVLTF.

The V call is TRBV7-4, the J call TRBJ1-1; 8 bases match TRBD1. This CDR3 has 15 residues. Germline values: CDR1 SGHVT, CDR2 SQSDAQ. The junction had 11 bases not matched to a gene; V was cut back by 1 base and J by 10 bases. The CDR3 bases are TGTGCCAGCAGCTTAGAGGTGGCAGGGGGCACACGAGCTTTCTTT. This codes for CASSLEVAGGTRAFF.

CDR3 nucleotides: TGTGCCAGCAGCTCCCTAGGGCAGGGGTTTAACTATGGCTACACCTTC. Translation gives CASSSLGQGFNYGYTF. V gene TRBV11-2 combines with J gene TRBJ1-2, with a possible D match to TRBD1 (6 bases). V dropped 4 bases and J dropped 1 base, with 16 bases sitting between them. CDR1 SGHAT and CDR2 FQNNGV come from the germline V gene. This CDR3 comprises 16 residues.

This clonotype rates as hyperexpanded (1% or more). The chain combines TRBV6-1 with TRBJ2-3, with D unresolved. The V end was cut by 5 bases, the J end by 3 bases, with 3 bases between. The CDR3 contains 11 residues. The germline CDR1 and CDR2 sequences are MNHNS and SASEGT. The CDR3 sequence: CASSSTDTQYF. The CDR3, as DNA: TGTGCCAGCAGTTCAACAGATACGCAGTATTTT.

This rearrangement joins TRBV28 to TRBJ2-5, with 9 bases identical to TRBD2. The DNA end is a closer match to TRBJ2-1, so the J assignment may be wrong. This CDR3 is built from 20 residues. Germline CDR1 reads MDHEN; CDR2 reads SYDVKM. CDR3 sequence: CASSSVWREGGASSYNEQFF. CDR3 coding DNA: TGTGCCAGCAGTTCTGTTTGGCGGGAGGGGGGCGCGAGCTCCTACAATGAGCAGTTCTTC.

The gene calls are TRBV28 and TRBJ1-2; D is uncertain. The CDR3 totals 15 residues. Germline values: CDR1 MDHEN, CDR2 SYDVKM. Trimming shortened V by 2 bases and J by 8 bases, and 18 bases separated the two germline ends. The CDR3 loop is CASSLGWHGGRGYTF. In nucleotides, the CDR3 is TGTGCCAGCAGTTTAGGATGGCACGGAGGTCGGGGCTACACCTTC.

The genes are TRBV7-2 and TRBJ2-5; tentative D call: TRBD1 (6 bases). The J call may be mistaken, given a closer DNA end match to TRBJ1-1. Germline lookup yields CDR1 SGHTA and CDR2 FQGNSA. The CDR3 sequence is 13 residues long. The CDR3 spells CASSPQGRTEAFF. The CDR3 DNA is TGTGCCAGCAGCCCCCAGGGGAGGACTGAAGCTTTCTTT.

This clonotype was detected only a few times. This chain's CDR3 is CASSPRGTVNEKLFF. The CDR3 DNA sequence: TGTGCCAGCAGTCCCCGGGGGACGGTTAATGAAAAACTGTTTTTT. The chain links TRBV28 to TRBJ1-4; a weak D match, TRBD1 (5 bases). Trimming stripped 5 bases from V and 4 bases from J, with 14 bases between. The CDR3 has 15 amino acids. Germline values: CDR1 MDHEN, CDR2 SYDVKM.

Here the CDR3 reads CASSLGASELVETQYF. CDR3 DNA sequence: TGCGCCAGCAGCTTGGGGGCTAGTGAACTTGTGGAGACCCAGTACTTC. J is TRBJ1-6 and V is TRBV5-1; D is ambiguous. TRBJ2-5 explains the end of the DNA better; the J call may be wrong. The CDR3 extends over 16 amino acids. CDR1 is SGHRS and CDR2 is YFSETQ in the germline V gene.

In its sample, this clonotype was seen a few times. V usage is TRBV6-6 and J usage is TRBJ2-5; 9 bases map to TRBD2. The better agreement between TRBJ2-7 and the DNA end casts doubt on the J call. Germline values: CDR1 MNHNY, CDR2 SVGAGI (reference sequence). The CDR3 has 13 residues. The CDR3 here is CATRLAVQYEQYF. The CDR3 DNA follows: TGTGCCACCCGACTAGCGGTCCAATACGAGCAGTACTTC.

The chain uses TRBV12-5 and TRBJ2-3; 11 bases map to TRBD2. Germline lookup yields CDR1 LGHNT and CDR2 FRNRAP. The CDR3 spans 17 residues. Trimming took 0 bases from V and 1 from J; bases not matched to a gene: 3. Here the CDR3 reads CASGLVLAGGRTDTQYF. CDR3 nucleotides: TGTGCTAGTGGTTTGGTTCTAGCGGGGGGCCGCACAGATACGCAGTATTTT.

This clonotype was detected only a few times. V is TRBV7-3 and J is TRBJ2-3; D uncertain. Germline values: CDR1 SGHTA, CDR2 FQGTGA. The CDR3 has 14 amino acids. Trimming stripped 1 base from V and 4 bases from J, with 9 bases between. CDR3 nucleotide sequence: TGTGCCAGCAGCTTAAATGTGGGGTCAGATACGCAGTATTTT. It encodes CASSLNVGSDTQYF. The full variable domain, rest sourced from reference TRBV7-3 and TRBJ2-3, is GAGVSQTPSNKVTEKGKYVELRCDPISGHTALYWYRQSLGQGPEFLIYFQGTGAADDSGLPNDRFFAVRPEGSVSTLKIQRTERGDSAVYLCASSLNVGSDTQYFGPGTRLTVL.

This clonotype has ten or more counts. The V and J genes are TRBV19 and TRBJ2-1, with TRBD1 matching over 12 bases. V trimming: 5 bases; J trimming: 6 bases; junction bases outside the gene matches: 11. Germline V lookup: CDR1 LNHDA, CDR2 SQIVND (reference sequence). The CDR3 totals 17 residues. In DNA, the CDR3 is TGTGCCAGTAGTCCCTACACCGGGACAGGGGGCTCCAATGAGCAGTTCTTC. Translated: CASSPYTGTGGSNEQFF.

The chain recombines TRBV7-9 with TRBJ2-6; D gene unclear. The J call is doubtful: the DNA matches TRBJ2-7 better. The length of the CDR3 is 13 residues. Per the germline V gene, CDR1 is SEHNR and CDR2 is FQNEAQ (reference sequence). CDR3 DNA sequence: TGTGCCAGCAGCATGATCTCCAGTAACGAGCAGTACTTC. Translation: CASSMISSNEQYF.